Below, 2 T cell receptor beta chains from the same sample are listed, as sequenced in a study of early T cells in non-severe SARS-CoV-2 infection. TCRdb called the 5' RACE reads again in MiXCR, with one record for every CDR3 protein. This repertoire shows some 80,000 distinct CDR3 sequences, more than 9% found once; its top ten account for around 8%. Here the sequenced sample was whole blood, taken at baseline. Receptors were obtained from an adult who was a healthcare worker with PCR-confirmed SARS-CoV-2 infection or an uninfected control (not recorded which).

The chain carries TRBV5-1 and TRBJ2-5, with 10 bases matching TRBD2. Germline V gene lookup returns CDR1 SGHRS and CDR2 YFSETQ. The V gene end was trimmed by 2 bases and the J gene end by 2 bases; junction bases not matched to a gene: 9. This CDR3 has 17 residues. DNA of the CDR3: TGCGCCAGCAGCTTTGGGCTGACTAGCGGGTCTCAAGAGACCCAGTACTTC. The encoded protein is CASSFGLTSGSQETQYF.

J is TRBJ2-7 and V is TRBV20-1; no definite D call. Germline V gives CDR1 DFQATT, CDR2 SNEGSKA (reference sequence). The CDR3 extends over 12 amino acids. V lost 0 bases and J lost 4, with 7 bases in between. CDR3 sequence: CSARDPQYEQYF. CDR3 coding DNA: TGCAGTGCTAGAGATCCCCAATACGAGCAGTACTTC.